These 18 T cell receptor beta chains originate from one sample sequenced in a study of blood T cell repertoires in COVID-19. Repertoires were generated with immunoSEQ multiplex PCR, while TCRdb's copy carries only in-frame clones and drops some. This table has 250,000 to 300,000 clones, approximately 80% appearing once. Input material: peripheral blood. These receptors all come from a woman aged 55-70 years with active or convalescent COVID-19.

The gene calls are TRBV6-5 and TRBJ1-1; 8 nucleotides agree with TRBD1. Looked up from germline, CDR1 is MNHEY and CDR2 is SVGAGI. Trimming removed 6 bases from V and 4 bases from J; junction bases left unmatched: 10. The CDR3 is 15 residues long. Here the CDR3 reads CASRGRTGKGTEAFF. The CDR3 nucleotides are TGTGCCAGCAGGGGGAGGACAGGGAAGGGCACTGAAGCTTTCTTT.

The rearrangement joins TRBV27 to TRBJ2-6; 7 bases line up with TRBD1. The CDR3 loop spans 15 amino acids. The trim removed 4 bases at V and 4 bases at J, leaving 4 bases unmatched. Germline V lookup: CDR1 MNHEY, CDR2 SMNVEV (reference sequence). The CDR3 is CASSSTGFGANVLTF. The CDR3 DNA is TGTGCCAGCAGTTCGACAGGGTTCGGGGCCAACGTCCTGACTTTC.

V gene TRBV6-2 or TRBV6-3 combines with J gene TRBJ1-1; D possibly corresponds to TRBD1 (6 bases). The ends were cut back, 4 bases at V and 4 bases at J, with 19 bases in the middle. This CDR3 has 16 residues. Germline V lookup: CDR1 MNHEY, CDR2 SVGEGT. CDR3 amino acids: CASSSWASPDSTEAFF. The CDR3, as DNA: TGTGCCAGCAGTTCCTGGGCCTCCCCGGACAGCACTGAAGCTTTCTTT.

This chain joins TRBV7-2 and TRBJ2-5; 10 nucleotides agree with TRBD2. Per germline, CDR1 SGHTA and CDR2 FQGNSA. With V trimmed by 7 bases and J by 2 bases, 7 bases remained unmatched. The CDR3 extends over 15 amino acids. The CDR3 loop reads CASNIAGGRQETQYF. CDR3 in DNA: TGTGCCAGCAACATAGCGGGGGGTCGACAAGAGACCCAGTACTTC.

The J gene is TRBJ1-1, the V gene TRBV10-1; maybe TRBD1 (5 bases). The V gene's germline CDR1 is WNHNN and CDR2 SYGVQD (reference sequence). The CDR3 extends over 15 amino acids. CDR3 in DNA: TGCGTCGGTGAGGAGGGTGGGTCCGGGGGGACTGAAGCTTTCTTT. It yields the protein CVGEEGGSGGTEAFF.

The sample holds a few counts of this clone. The genes are TRBV7-9 and TRBJ1-4, with D possibly matching TRBD1 (5 bases). V was shortened by 6 bases and J by 0 bases, with 11 bases between the two germline ends. Germline CDR1 and CDR2: SEHNR and FQNEAQ (reference sequence). The CDR3 spans 15 residues. This chain's CDR3 is CASRPRGATNEKLFF. CDR3 DNA: TGTGCCAGCAGACCCCGGGGGGCAACTAATGAAAAACTGTTTTTT.

This chain links TRBV7-2 with TRBJ2-3, with D perhaps matching TRBD2 (6 bases). The CDR3 runs to 14 residues. Trimming stripped 4 bases from V and 8 bases from J, with 16 bases between. Germline loops: CDR1 SGHTA, CDR2 FQGNSA. The CDR3 here is CASSSTPGGATQYF. The CDR3 DNA sequence: TGTGCCAGCAGCTCTACCCCAGGAGGGGCTACGCAGTATTTT.

This chain joins TRBV3-1 (or the pseudogene TRBV3-2) and TRBJ2-3; D is uncertain. V gave up 0 bases and J gave up 6 bases, with 16 bases separating them. Germline CDR1 and CDR2: LGHDT and YNNKEL (reference sequence). The CDR3 spans 16 residues. The CDR3 loop is CASSQDSGSQIDTQYF. CDR3 in DNA: TGTGCCAGCAGCCAAGATAGTGGTAGCCAGATTGATACGCAGTATTTT.

The CDR3 sequence: CASSFEPRSYNEQFF. The DNA of the CDR3 is TGTGCCAGCAGTTTCGAGCCGCGGTCCTACAATGAGCAGTTCTTC. The chain is built from TRBV28 and TRBJ2-1, with unresolved D. The CDR3 loop spans 15 amino acids. Trimming removed 3 bases at V and 1 base at J, with 10 bases between. CDR1 and CDR2 (germline): MDHEN, SYDVKM.

This clone has a count of ten or more. This chain joins TRBV2 and TRBJ1-1; 7 bases map to TRBD1. The CDR3 extends over 17 amino acids. CDR1 is SNHLY and CDR2 is FYNNEI in the germline V gene. Germline trimming cut 3 bases from V and 0 bases from J; bases unmatched to any gene: 10. The CDR3 is CASSDALTGTMNTEAFF. CDR3 DNA: TGTGCCAGCAGTGACGCCCTGACAGGGACCATGAACACTGAAGCTTTCTTT. The full variable domain, in which reference TRBV2 and TRBJ1-1 provide the parts outside the CDR3, is EPEVTQTPSHQVTQMGQEVILRCVPISNHLYFYWYRQILGQKVEFLVSFYNNEISEKSEIFDDQFSVERPDGSNFTLKIRSTKLEDSAMYFCASSDALTGTMNTEAFFGQGTRLTVV.

The V gene is TRBV6-5, the J gene TRBJ2-7; no definite D call. Germline V gene data show CDR1 as MNHEY and CDR2 as SVGAGI. V dropped 8 bases and J dropped 3 bases, with 20 bases sitting between them. This CDR3 has 15 amino acids. CDR3 bases: TGTGCCAGCTTCCCAGGTGAGACCGCCCTCTACGAGCAGTACTTC. Translated: CASFPGETALYEQYF.

The V gene is TRBV19, the J gene TRBJ1-5; D ambiguous. CDR3 length: 13 amino acids. In germline, CDR1 is LNHDA, CDR2 SQIVND (reference sequence). The CDR3 DNA reads TGTCGGGCCCCGGGATATAGCAATCAGCCCCAGCATTTT. Its translation: CRAPGYSNQPQHF.

The rearrangement uses TRBV13 and TRBJ2-1, with 9 nucleotides matching TRBD2. CDR3 length: 19 amino acids. J gave up 0 bases and V 7 bases, and 16 bases lay outside the gene matches. CDR1 is PRHDT and CDR2 is FYEKMQ in the germline V gene (reference sequence). The CDR3 nucleotides are TGTGCCAGCATCCAAGCCCCTAGCGGGGACTATAGCTCCTACAATGAGCAGTTCTTC. Translation gives CASIQAPSGDYSSYNEQFF.

V usage is TRBV19 and J usage is TRBJ1-1; D may be TRBD1 (5 bases). The V end was cut by 4 bases, the J end by 8 bases, with 20 bases between. This CDR3 is 15 amino acids long. The germline V gene encodes CDR1 LNHDA and CDR2 SQIVND (reference sequence). The CDR3 here is CASSTQPGGGTEAFF. In DNA, the CDR3 is TGTGCCAGTAGTACCCAGCCGGGGGGTGGTACGGAAGCTTTCTTT.

V gene TRBV9 combines with J gene TRBJ1-2, with a possible D match to TRBD1 (6 bases). This CDR3 spans 13 amino acids. V was clipped by 1 base and J by 2 bases, with 6 bases between them. From germline, CDR1 is SGDLS and CDR2 YYNGEE. CDR3 DNA sequence: TGTGCCAGCAGCGTACAGGGGAACTATGGCTACACCTTC. It translates to CASSVQGNYGYTF.

This clone showed up just a few times. The V call is TRBV4-1, the J call TRBJ2-1; TRBD2 aligns across 9 bases. Germline V gene sequence: CDR1 MGHRA, CDR2 YSYEKL. This CDR3 contains 15 residues. V shed 3 bases and J 5 bases; nucleotides not matched to a gene: 5. The CDR3 region is CASSQSSGVNNEQFF. In DNA, the CDR3 is TGCGCCAGCAGCCAGTCTAGCGGGGTCAACAATGAGCAGTTCTTC.

The V and J genes are TRBV29-1 and TRBJ1-1, with D perhaps matching TRBD1 (6 bases). V lost 6 bases and J 1 base, leaving 9 bases between the germline ends. CDR1 and CDR2 from the germline V gene are SQVTM and ANQGSEA. The CDR3 is made up of 12 amino acids. The chain's CDR3 is CSVLTGNTEAFF. For the CDR3, the DNA is TGCAGCGTGCTGACAGGGAACACTGAAGCTTTCTTT.

The chain joins TRBV29-1 to TRBJ1-3; maybe TRBD1 (6 bases). The CDR3 extends over 14 amino acids. Germline lookup yields CDR1 SQVTM and CDR2 ANQGSEA. Trimming stripped 6 bases from V and 3 bases from J, with 15 bases between. CDR3 DNA sequence: TGCAGCGTCGATACTACAGGGATTGGAAACACCATATATTTT. Translated, it gives CSVDTTGIGNTIYF.